Below are 5 T cell receptor beta chains sequenced from a single sample in a study of blood T cells in healthy people across ages. For the second PCR, which ran for about 7 to 11 cycles, a sample-barcoded 5' primer and a J-beta primer mix were used. TCRdb independently ran MiXCR on the 5' RACE reads; one entry per CDR3 protein. The sample has 800,000 or so distinct CDR3 sequences; 25% are singletons. The data were also submitted as part of a second study, on T cells of mothers and their children.

Specimen: blood. The receptors were gathered from a boy younger than 18 in good health.

In this sample, this clonotype turned up once. The chain couples TRBV20-1 to TRBJ2-5; possibly TRBD2 for D (6 bases). The assigned J gene may be wrong: the sequence end matches TRBJ2-1 better. Germline V gene data show CDR1 as DFQATT and CDR2 as SNEGSKA (reference sequence). The CDR3 runs to 15 residues. CDR3 amino acids: CSAIGRGGNGNEQFF. The DNA for the CDR3 is TGCAGTGCTATCGGGCGGGGTGGGAACGGCAATGAGCAGTTCTTC.

This clonotype was picked up a small number of times. This chain connects TRBV7-6 to TRBJ2-7; D gene unclear. CDR1 is SGHVS, CDR2 FNYEAQ, per germline. V gave up 5 bases and J gave up 6 bases, with 26 bases separating them. The CDR3 is 17 amino acids. The DNA for the CDR3 is TGTGCCAGCAGCCCCCACGTGGGAACGGCCTCGGCTCCCGAGCAGTACTTC. Translated: CASSPHVGTASAPEQYF.

The rearrangement joins TRBV3-1 to TRBJ1-6; unclear D gene. The CDR3 loop spans 16 amino acids. CDR1 and CDR2 from the germline V gene are LGHDT and YNNKEL (reference sequence). V was clipped by 4 bases and J by 8 bases, with 18 bases between them. As DNA, the CDR3 is TGTGCCAGCAGCCCTTTACGACGGAGTATAGATTCACCCCTCCACTTT. Protein: CASSPLRRSIDSPLHF.

The chain uses TRBV10-3 and TRBJ1-5, with TRBD1 as a possible D gene (6 bases). Trimming stripped 3 bases from V and 4 bases from J, with 16 bases between. Germline values: CDR1 ENHRY, CDR2 SYGVKD. The CDR3 spans 16 residues. CDR3 nucleotides: TGTGCCATCAGTGATCTCGAGGGGGGCCCAAATCAGCCCCAGCATTTT. It encodes CAISDLEGGPNQPQHF.

The chain combines TRBV20-1 with TRBJ2-5, with TRBD2 matching over 9 bases. Judging by the DNA end, TRBJ2-1 fits better; the J call may be wrong. The germline V gene encodes CDR1 DFQATT and CDR2 SNEGSKA (reference sequence). The CDR3 has 16 amino acids. CDR3 in amino acids: CSARDPRSGGLNEQFF. CDR3 nucleotides: TGCAGTGCTAGAGATCCCCGAAGCGGGGGGCTCAATGAGCAGTTCTTC.